The rows below give T cell receptor beta chains drawn from one sample of a study of T cell repertoires in cytomegalovirus infection. TCRdb processed the reads anew with MiXCR; each CDR3 protein has one entry. The sample records some 900,000 distinct CDR3 sequences, 30% to 35% being singletons. Their recognized antigens are unknown. Sequenced material: cultured CD8+ T cells from PBMCs, taken from culture after CMV antigen stimulation. The receptor source for this set is a human donor in good health (CMV status not recorded). Some clones in this sample may be carry-over from other donors' samples. CDR3s include the opening cysteine and the closing phenylalanine or tryptophan. D genes are given only for firm matches. Clone size is given for some rows only: seen once, a few or many times, or a class if the clone is expanded.

J gene,D gene,clone size,CDR3 length,V gene,CDR3 protein,CDR3 DNA
TRBJ2-5,.,many,20,TRBV7-2,CASSPIGVHVYRGGEETQYF,TGTGCCAGCAGCCCTATAGGGGTACACGTTTACAGGGGAGGGGAAGAGACCCAGTACTTC
TRBJ1-2,TRBD1,.,15,TRBV5-1,CASSTWTGGAYGYTF,TGCGCCAGCAGCACTTGGACAGGGGGCGCCTATGGCTACACCTTC
TRBJ2-1,.,few,15,TRBV12-5,CASGLGGVSYNEQFF,TGTGCTAGTGGTTTGGGAGGGGTTTCCTACAATGAGCAGTTCTTC
TRBJ1-4,TRBD1,.,15,TRBV4-1,CASSQVPDRAEKLFF,TGCGCCAGCAGCCAAGTCCCCGACAGGGCTGAAAAACTGTTTTTT
TRBJ1-5,TRBD1,many,12,TRBV7-9,CASSAGGQPQHF,TGTGCCAGCAGTGCAGGGGGTCAGCCCCAGCATTTT
TRBJ1-4,TRBD1,.,15,TRBV27,CASSLETGGNEKLFF,TGTGCCAGCAGTCTCGAGACAGGGGGAAATGAAAAACTGTTTTTT
TRBJ2-7,.,.,14,TRBV27,CASSSRGGAYEQYF,TGTGCCAGCAGTTCAAGAGGGGGGGCCTACGAGCAGTACTTC
TRBJ1-4,.,.,14,TRBV7-9,CASSLGQREEKLFF,TGTGCCAGCAGCTTGGGACAACGTGAGGAAAAACTGTTTTTT
TRBJ1-1,TRBD1,.,13,TRBV9,CASSARGLKEAFF,TGTGCCAGCAGCGCGAGGGGGCTTAAGGAAGCTTTCTTT
TRBJ1-1,TRBD1,.,14,TRBV27,CASNSGQGLTEAFF,TGTGCCAGCAATTCGGGACAGGGATTGACTGAAGCTTTCTTT
TRBJ1-1,TRBD1,.,13,TRBV3-1,CASSQPGQAEAFF,TGTGCCAGCAGCCAACCGGGACAGGCAGAAGCTTTCTTT
TRBJ2-1,.,many,13,TRBV12-3/TRBV12-4,CASSLGRVHEQFF,TGTGCCAGCAGCTTAGGAAGGGTCCATGAGCAGTTCTTC
TRBJ2-3,TRBD2,.,18,TRBV12-3/TRBV12-4,CASSLAQAWRGGPDTQYF,TGTGCCAGCAGTTTAGCGCAGGCCTGGCGGGGGGGCCCAGATACGCAGTATTTT
TRBJ2-1,TRBD2,many,16,TRBV7-9,CASSSSTSGAYNEQFF,TGTGCCAGCAGCTCTTCAACTAGCGGTGCCTACAATGAGCAGTTCTTC
TRBJ2-1,TRBD2,once,20,TRBV7-6,CASSVYRGTSGGAAYNEEFF,TGTGCCAGCAGCGTCTACAGGGGAACTAGCGGGGGGGCCGCCTACAATGAGGAGTTCTTC
TRBJ2-1,.,few,14,TRBV12-3/TRBV12-4,CASSLFRTYNEQFF,TGTGCCAGCAGTTTATTCAGGACCTACAATGAGCAGTTCTTC
TRBJ1-1,TRBD1,many,18,TRBV7-2,CASSLDGPGTGPETEAFF,TGTGCCAGCAGCTTAGACGGTCCCGGGACAGGGCCAGAAACTGAAGCTTTCTTT
TRBJ2-5,.,.,16,TRBV6-1,CASRTDRNTPRETQYF,TGTGCCAGCAGAACCGACAGAAATACCCCCCGGGAGACCCAGTACTTC
TRBJ1-1,.,.,15,TRBV27,CASSLGGPQGTEAFF,TGTGCCAGCAGTTTGGGGGGGCCACAGGGCACTGAAGCTTTCTTT
TRBJ2-3,.,.,15,TRBV29-1,CSVVGLDPRPDTQYF,TGCAGCGTCGTAGGGCTGGACCCCAGGCCAGATACGCAGTATTTT
TRBJ1-4,.,.,14,TRBV27,CASSYTGMGEKLFF,TGTGCCAGCAGTTACACAGGCATGGGTGAAAAACTGTTTTTT
TRBJ1-1,.,many,13,TRBV7-2,CASSLAQGSEAFF,TGTGCCAGCAGCTTAGCCCAGGGGTCCGAAGCTTTCTTT
TRBJ1-2,.,.,14,TRBV12-3/TRBV12-4,CASTLRGGIGGYTF,TGTGCCAGCACCCTTCGGGGTGGCATAGGGGGCTACACCTTC
TRBJ1-1,.,.,18,TRBV6-2/TRBV6-3,CASTPPRTVPSPVRKAFF,TGTGCCAGCACCCCTCCCCGGACAGTCCCTTCTCCAGTAAGAAAAGCTTTCTTT
TRBJ1-2,.,few,16,TRBV5-1,CASSLDPAAKIYGYTF,TGCGCCAGCAGCTTGGATCCGGCAGCGAAGATCTATGGCTACACCTTC
TRBJ2-7,.,few,13,TRBV6-5,CATRSGRFYEQYF,TGTGCCACCCGGTCCGGACGGTTCTACGAGCAGTACTTC
TRBJ2-3,.,many,14,TRBV5-4,CASSPFGFADTQYF,TGTGCCAGCAGCCCATTCGGCTTCGCAGATACGCAGTATTTT
TRBJ2-2,.,few,12,TRBV6-6,CASSYRGGELFF,TGTGCCAGCAGTTACAGAGGCGGGGAGCTGTTTTTT
TRBJ1-1,.,few,15,TRBV7-9,CASSYEQDMNTEAFF,TGTGCCAGCAGCTACGAACAGGACATGAACACTGAAGCTTTCTTT
TRBJ2-2,.,many,17,TRBV7-2,CASSLGRERSDTGELFF,TGTGCCAGCAGCTTAGGTAGAGAAAGGTCGGACACCGGGGAGCTGTTTTTT
TRBJ1-1,.,.,16,TRBV4-1,CASSHPSRGANTEAFF,TGCGCCAGCAGCCATCCCTCGCGAGGGGCGAACACTGAAGCTTTCTTT
TRBJ2-2,TRBD1,many,14,TRBV2,CATYGQDRTGELFF,TGTGCCACCTACGGACAGGATCGAACCGGGGAGCTGTTTTTT
TRBJ1-2,.,.,13,TRBV27,CASSKQGYYGYTF,TGTGCCAGCAGTAAACAGGGTTACTATGGCTACACCTTC
TRBJ2-2,.,.,16,TRBV7-6,CASSLVADQNTGKLFF,TGTGCCAGCAGCTTAGTGGCGGATCAGAACACCGGGAAGCTGTTTTTT
TRBJ2-4,.,few,13,TRBV28,CASSLGVKNIQYF,TGTGCCAGCAGTTTAGGGGTCAAAAACATTCAGTACTTC
TRBJ2-3,.,.,15,TRBV9,CASSETGTSTDTQYF,TGTGCCAGCAGCGAGACTGGTACTAGCACAGATACGCAGTATTTT
TRBJ2-3,.,.,14,TRBV7-9,CASSPYALTDTQYF,TGTGCCAGCAGCCCTTACGCGCTCACAGATACGCAGTATTTT
TRBJ2-7,.,.,14,TRBV12-3/TRBV12-4,CASSFEFGSYEQYF,TGTGCCAGCAGTTTCGAGTTTGGTTCCTACGAGCAGTACTTC
TRBJ1-1,.,.,15,TRBV7-3,CASSPVGGFDTEAFF,TGTGCCAGCAGCCCCGTCGGGGGATTTGACACTGAAGCTTTCTTT
TRBJ2-6,TRBD1,.,17,TRBV27,CASRRAGGISGANVLTF,TGTGCCAGCAGAAGGGCAGGGGGTATCTCTGGGGCCAACGTCCTGACTTTC
TRBJ2-3,.,many,15,TRBV6-5,CASSYSGGGTDTQYF,TGTGCCAGCAGTTACTCCGGCGGGGGCACAGATACGCAGTATTTT
TRBJ2-1,TRBD2,.,15,TRBV5-1,CASSSGGDSYNEQFF,TGCGCCAGCAGTAGCGGGGGGGACTCCTACAATGAGCAGTTCTTC
TRBJ2-7,TRBD2,.,17,TRBV6-5,CASSYPRRGGSGYEQYF,TGTGCCAGCAGTTACCCGCGAAGGGGCGGGAGCGGCTACGAGCAGTACTTC
TRBJ2-3,.,medium-sized,15,TRBV7-8,CASSKLQSSTDTQYF,TGTGCCAGCAGCAAACTTCAGTCTAGCACAGATACGCAGTATTTT
TRBJ1-5,TRBD1,many,13,TRBV7-2,CASSSGQIQPQHF,TGTGCCAGCAGCTCGGGACAGATCCAGCCCCAGCATTTT
TRBJ2-1,.,many,15,TRBV7-6,CASSLSRSSYNEQFF,TGTGCCAGCAGCCTCTCTAGGAGCTCCTACAATGAGCAGTTCTTC
TRBJ2-7,TRBD2,.,13,TRBV2,CASIGTSPYEQYF,TGTGCCAGCATAGGGACTAGCCCCTACGAGCAGTACTTC
TRBJ2-1,TRBD1,many,15,TRBV7-3,CASSLVGQGLNEQFF,TGTGCCAGCAGCTTAGTAGGACAGGGTTTGAATGAGCAGTTCTTC
TRBJ1-6,.,few,13,TRBV4-1,CASTFGGTSPLHF,TGCGCCAGCACCTTCGGGGGCACTTCACCCCTCCACTTT
TRBJ2-1,TRBD2,.,16,TRBV29-1,CSVDLSTSGVGNEQFF,TGCAGCGTTGACCTCTCGACTAGCGGGGTGGGCAATGAGCAGTTCTTC
TRBJ2-1,.,few,18,TRBV7-6,CASSQSRPRGSSYNEQFF,TGTGCCAGCAGCCAATCTAGGCCACGGGGAAGCTCCTACAATGAGCAGTTCTTC
TRBJ2-1,.,.,14,TRBV5-8,CASSWGRTYNEQFF,TGTGCCAGCAGCTGGGGACGGACCTACAATGAGCAGTTCTTC
TRBJ1-4,.,many,12,TRBV7-8,CASRTSGVELFF,TGTGCCAGCAGAACCTCAGGGGTGGAACTGTTTTTT